This TCR beta chain was observed in a study of blood T cell repertoires in COVID-19. Overall study context: COVID-19 samples, acute and convalescent, were from the United States, Italy and Spain. PBMCs, B-cell-depleted T cells, or T cells provided the cDNA or gDNA that made up the material.

Original analysis: Researchers report that nucleated cell counts were estimated from reference gene primer amplification. Clones were sequenced by immunoSEQ multiplex PCR, and TCRdb holds only the in-frame ones, with some missing. The V and J calls and the clone size are those of that table, but D and trimming were determined from the DNA. The sample contains fewer than 350,000 clones, approximately 87% of which appear only once. The specimen sequenced was peripheral blood. This sequence originates from a woman aged 50 to 65 who had recovered from COVID-19.

Here the CDR3 reads CASSLAQTYEQYF. The CDR3 coding sequence is TGTGCCAGCAGCTTAGCGCAGACCTACGAGCAGTACTTC. This rearrangement joins TRBV7-2 to TRBJ2-7, with D unclear. The CDR3 runs 13 residues. Trimming cost V 0 bases and J 2 bases, with 5 bases left between them. Germline V gives CDR1 SGHTA, CDR2 FQGNSA.